The rows below give T cell receptor beta chains drawn from one sample of a study of T cell changes during pregnancy in multiple sclerosis. Profiled with immunoSEQ multiplex PCR; TCRdb holds only in-frame clones, not every one. The data show tens of thousands of clones, roughly 92% seen once. The sequenced sample was peripheral blood, obtained in the second trimester of pregnancy. The receptor source for this set is a female donor with multiple sclerosis, enrolled in a pregnancy study. CDR3s include the opening cysteine and the closing phenylalanine or tryptophan. The D gene is left open where the match is weak. Rows give clone size only sometimes, using once, few, many, or a class for an expanded clone.

d_call: TRBD1
j_call: TRBJ2-3
v_call: TRBV27
clone_size: -
cdr3_aa: CASSPTTGIITDTQYF
cdr3_nt: TGTGCCAGCAGTCCCACGACAGGGATAATCACAGATACGCAGTATTTT

d_call: -
j_call: TRBJ1-1
v_call: TRBV5-1
clone_size: -
cdr3_aa: CASRLGGTSAGTEAFF
cdr3_nt: TGCGCCAGCCGGCTGGGTGGGACATCGGCCGGGACTGAAGCTTTCTTT

d_call: TRBD2
j_call: TRBJ2-2
v_call: TRBV5-4
clone_size: -
cdr3_aa: CASSLLAGLNTGELFF
cdr3_nt: TGTGCCAGCAGCTTGTTAGCGGGACTGAACACCGGGGAGCTGTTTTTT

d_call: -
j_call: TRBJ2-1
v_call: TRBV7-2
clone_size: -
cdr3_aa: CASSRFSVHEQFF
cdr3_nt: TGTGCCAGCAGCCGATTTAGCGTACATGAGCAGTTCTTC

d_call: -
j_call: TRBJ1-5
v_call: TRBV19
clone_size: once
cdr3_aa: CASSIFPQPQHF
cdr3_nt: TGTGCCAGTAGTATCTTCCCTCAGCCCCAGCATTTT

d_call: -
j_call: TRBJ1-6
v_call: TRBV7-6
clone_size: -
cdr3_aa: CASSLDQGNSPLHF
cdr3_nt: TGTGCCAGCAGCTTAGATCAGGGAAATTCACCCCTCCACTTT

d_call: -
j_call: TRBJ1-1
v_call: TRBV28
clone_size: -
cdr3_aa: CASNQGGMNTEAFF
cdr3_nt: TGTGCCAGCAATCAGGGTGGCATGAACACTGAAGCTTTCTTT

d_call: TRBD2
j_call: TRBJ2-1
v_call: TRBV6-6
clone_size: -
cdr3_aa: CASTRTSGMYNEQFF
cdr3_nt: TGTGCCAGCACTAGGACTAGCGGGATGTACAATGAGCAGTTCTTC

d_call: -
j_call: TRBJ1-1
v_call: TRBV5-4
clone_size: -
cdr3_aa: CASTARGGLEAEAFF
cdr3_nt: TGTGCCAGCACCGCCCGGGGGGGTCTTGAGGCTGAAGCTTTCTTT

d_call: -
j_call: TRBJ1-5
v_call: TRBV30
clone_size: -
cdr3_aa: CAWSVRRRAGNQPQHF
cdr3_nt: TGTGCCTGGAGTGTACGTAGGCGCGCGGGCAATCAGCCCCAGCATTTT

d_call: TRBD1
j_call: TRBJ1-1
v_call: TRBV28
clone_size: once
cdr3_aa: CASSGRDRPNTEAFF
cdr3_nt: TGTGCCAGCTCCGGACGGGACAGGCCGAACACTGAAGCTTTCTTT

d_call: -
j_call: TRBJ1-6
v_call: TRBV2
clone_size: -
cdr3_aa: CASSYRATMDSPLHF
cdr3_nt: TGTGCCAGCAGCTACAGGGCTACTATGGATTCACCCCTCCACTTT

d_call: TRBD1
j_call: TRBJ1-6
v_call: TRBV30
clone_size: -
cdr3_aa: CAWSAGPDRNNSPLHF
cdr3_nt: TGTGCCTGGAGTGCCGGACCGGACAGGAATAATTCACCCCTCCACTTT

d_call: -
j_call: TRBJ1-1
v_call: TRBV9
clone_size: -
cdr3_aa: CASSVAGTSEAFF
cdr3_nt: TGTGCCAGCAGCGTAGCTGGCACCTCTGAAGCTTTCTTT

d_call: -
j_call: TRBJ2-5
v_call: TRBV28
clone_size: -
cdr3_aa: CASARSQETQYF
cdr3_nt: TGTGCCAGCGCACGGTCCCAAGAGACCCAGTACTTC

d_call: TRBD1
j_call: TRBJ2-5
v_call: TRBV11-2
clone_size: -
cdr3_aa: CASSFQRVGQGRETQYF
cdr3_nt: TGTGCCAGCAGCTTTCAACGTGTAGGACAGGGGCGGGAGACCCAGTACTTC

d_call: TRBD1
j_call: TRBJ2-7
v_call: TRBV28
clone_size: once
cdr3_aa: CASSPTGITYEQYF
cdr3_nt: TGTGCCAGCAGCCCGACAGGGATTACCTACGAGCAGTACTTC

d_call: TRBD2
j_call: TRBJ2-7
v_call: TRBV7-2
clone_size: -
cdr3_aa: CASSLAGTSGGAYEQYF
cdr3_nt: TGTGCCAGCAGCTTAGCGGGAACTAGCGGGGGGGCCTACGAGCAGTACTTC

d_call: TRBD1
j_call: TRBJ2-7
v_call: TRBV4-2
clone_size: -
cdr3_aa: CASSPGQGISYEQYF
cdr3_nt: TGTGCCAGCAGCCCCGGACAGGGGATTTCGTACGAGCAGTACTTC

d_call: TRBD1
j_call: TRBJ1-6
v_call: TRBV2
clone_size: -
cdr3_aa: CASNAGTGNNSPLHF
cdr3_nt: TGTGCCAGCAACGCCGGGACAGGGAATAATTCACCCCTCCACTTT

d_call: -
j_call: TRBJ2-3
v_call: TRBV28
clone_size: -
cdr3_aa: CASSFRSNTQYF
cdr3_nt: TGTGCCAGCAGTTTCCGGTCGAATACGCAGTATTTT

d_call: -
j_call: TRBJ2-2
v_call: TRBV4-3
clone_size: -
cdr3_aa: CASSQEIPGNTGELFF
cdr3_nt: TGCGCCAGCAGCCAAGAAATTCCGGGGAACACCGGGGAGCTGTTTTTT

d_call: -
j_call: TRBJ2-1
v_call: TRBV6-4
clone_size: -
cdr3_aa: CASSDSASDSYNEQFF
cdr3_nt: TGTGCCAGCAGTGACTCCGCGTCTGACTCCTACAATGAGCAGTTCTTC

d_call: TRBD2
j_call: TRBJ2-3
v_call: TRBV6-4
clone_size: -
cdr3_aa: CASSALAGASTDTQYF
cdr3_nt: TGTGCCAGCAGTGCCCTAGCGGGGGCTAGCACAGATACGCAGTATTTT

d_call: -
j_call: TRBJ1-5
v_call: TRBV7-8
clone_size: -
cdr3_aa: CASSSHGTRNPTSNQPQHF
cdr3_nt: TGTGCCAGCAGCTCCCATGGGACACGGAATCCGACAAGCAATCAGCCCCAGCATTTT

d_call: TRBD2
j_call: TRBJ2-7
v_call: TRBV6-1
clone_size: once
cdr3_aa: CASSERVGGPRGEQYF
cdr3_nt: TGTGCCAGCAGTGAAAGGGTGGGAGGGCCGCGCGGCGAGCAGTACTTC

d_call: TRBD1
j_call: TRBJ1-1
v_call: TRBV2
clone_size: -
cdr3_aa: CALVPLRLTGRSMNTEAFF
cdr3_nt: TGTGCCTTAGTCCCCCTAAGATTGACAGGGCGTTCTATGAACACTGAAGCTTTCTTT

d_call: -
j_call: TRBJ2-5
v_call: TRBV6-1
clone_size: -
cdr3_aa: CASSAITGAGGETQYF
cdr3_nt: TGTGCCAGCAGTGCCATCACAGGGGCCGGGGGTGAGACCCAGTACTTC

d_call: -
j_call: TRBJ2-1
v_call: TRBV5-1
clone_size: -
cdr3_aa: CASPLYNEQFF
cdr3_nt: TGCGCCAGTCCTTTATACAATGAGCAGTTCTTC

d_call: TRBD1
j_call: TRBJ2-5
v_call: TRBV27
clone_size: -
cdr3_aa: CASSRTGGKTQYF
cdr3_nt: TGTGCCAGCAGCCGGACAGGGGGAAAGACCCAGTACTTC

d_call: TRBD1
j_call: TRBJ2-2
v_call: TRBV27
clone_size: -
cdr3_aa: CASTPLLSGTGSHGELFF
cdr3_nt: TGTGCCAGCACCCCCCTCTTGTCCGGGACAGGGTCGCACGGGGAGCTGTTTTTT

d_call: -
j_call: TRBJ1-1
v_call: TRBV18
clone_size: once
cdr3_aa: CASSPPGTNTEAFF
cdr3_nt: TGTGCCAGCTCACCACCGGGCACCAACACTGAAGCTTTCTTT

d_call: -
j_call: TRBJ2-5
v_call: TRBV5-1
clone_size: -
cdr3_aa: CASSSPGIETQYF
cdr3_nt: TGCGCCAGCAGCTCCCCGGGGATAGAGACCCAGTACTTC

d_call: -
j_call: TRBJ1-2
v_call: TRBV4-1
clone_size: -
cdr3_aa: CASSQAGGGGGYGYTF
cdr3_nt: TGCGCCAGCAGCCAAGCAGGCGGGGGCGGTGGCTATGGCTACACCTTC

d_call: TRBD2
j_call: TRBJ2-5
v_call: TRBV6-5
clone_size: -
cdr3_aa: CASRLAGGAEETQYF
cdr3_nt: TGTGCCAGCAGACTAGCGGGGGGGGCAGAAGAGACCCAGTACTTC

d_call: -
j_call: TRBJ1-2
v_call: TRBV5-6
clone_size: -
cdr3_aa: CASSLARAEYGYTF
cdr3_nt: TGTGCCAGCAGCCTCGCGAGGGCTGAGTATGGCTACACCTTC

d_call: TRBD2
j_call: TRBJ2-1
v_call: TRBV11-3
clone_size: once
cdr3_aa: CASSLGLSGRADEQFF
cdr3_nt: TGTGCCAGCAGCTTAGGTCTTAGCGGGAGAGCAGATGAGCAGTTCTTC

d_call: -
j_call: TRBJ2-7
v_call: TRBV2
clone_size: -
cdr3_aa: CASREQGPVVEQYF
cdr3_nt: TGTGCCAGCAGAGAGCAGGGGCCAGTAGTCGAGCAGTACTTC

d_call: TRBD2
j_call: TRBJ2-1
v_call: TRBV2
clone_size: -
cdr3_aa: CASRPGLAGGGGNEQFF
cdr3_nt: TGTGCCAGCAGGCCCGGACTAGCGGGAGGAGGGGGTAATGAGCAGTTCTTC

d_call: TRBD2
j_call: TRBJ2-1
v_call: TRBV5-1
clone_size: -
cdr3_aa: CASSLEVGGPGEQFF
cdr3_nt: TGCGCCAGCAGCTTGGAGGTGGGAGGGCCGGGTGAGCAGTTCTTC

d_call: -
j_call: TRBJ2-1
v_call: TRBV15
clone_size: -
cdr3_aa: CATSREAGAGVSGNEQFF
cdr3_nt: TGTGCCACCAGCAGAGAGGCAGGCGCAGGCGTTTCGGGGAATGAGCAGTTCTTC

d_call: TRBD2
j_call: TRBJ2-5
v_call: TRBV5-1
clone_size: -
cdr3_aa: CASSAGTSGQETQYF
cdr3_nt: TGCGCCAGCAGCGCCGGGACTAGCGGTCAAGAGACCCAGTACTTC

d_call: -
j_call: TRBJ1-5
v_call: TRBV19
clone_size: -
cdr3_aa: CASSSNSNQPQHF
cdr3_nt: TGTGCCAGTAGTTCCAATAGCAATCAGCCCCAGCATTTT

d_call: -
j_call: TRBJ2-5
v_call: TRBV19
clone_size: -
cdr3_aa: CASSPQKGYQETQYF
cdr3_nt: TGTGCCAGTAGTCCACAAAAGGGGTACCAAGAGACCCAGTACTTC

d_call: TRBD2
j_call: TRBJ2-2
v_call: TRBV4-2
clone_size: -
cdr3_aa: CASSQGTSGSPGELFF
cdr3_nt: TGTGCCAGCAGCCAAGGGACTAGCGGGAGTCCCGGGGAGCTGTTTTTT

d_call: -
j_call: TRBJ2-6
v_call: TRBV19
clone_size: -
cdr3_aa: CASSTGDSGANVLTF
cdr3_nt: TGTGCCAGTAGTACAGGGGACTCTGGGGCCAACGTCCTGACTTTC

d_call: TRBD2
j_call: TRBJ2-7
v_call: TRBV30
clone_size: -
cdr3_aa: CAWKTSGRYEQYF
cdr3_nt: TGTGCCTGGAAGACTAGCGGGAGGTACGAGCAGTACTTC

d_call: -
j_call: TRBJ1-1
v_call: TRBV30
clone_size: -
cdr3_aa: CAWSAGMNTEAFF
cdr3_nt: TGTGCCTGGAGTGCAGGAATGAACACTGAAGCTTTCTTT

d_call: TRBD1
j_call: TRBJ1-3
v_call: TRBV9
clone_size: -
cdr3_aa: CASSVEQGAGNTIYF
cdr3_nt: TGTGCCAGCAGCGTGGAACAGGGGGCTGGAAACACCATATATTTT

d_call: -
j_call: TRBJ2-3
v_call: TRBV11-3
clone_size: -
cdr3_aa: CASSQNTDTQYF
cdr3_nt: TGTGCCAGCAGCCAAAACACAGATACGCAGTATTTT

d_call: TRBD1
j_call: TRBJ1-1
v_call: TRBV5-1
clone_size: once
cdr3_aa: CASSPGQAHREAFF
cdr3_nt: TGCGCCAGCAGCCCAGGACAGGCCCATAGGGAAGCTTTCTTT

d_call: -
j_call: TRBJ2-3
v_call: TRBV25-1
clone_size: -
cdr3_aa: CASSRGTDTQYF
cdr3_nt: TGTGCCAGCAGTCGAGGGACAGATACGCAGTATTTT

d_call: -
j_call: TRBJ1-1
v_call: TRBV5-6
clone_size: -
cdr3_aa: CASSFLYRVNTEAFF
cdr3_nt: TGTGCCAGCAGCTTTCTCTACAGGGTGAACACTGAAGCTTTCTTT

d_call: -
j_call: TRBJ2-3
v_call: TRBV2
clone_size: -
cdr3_aa: CASGVSRGSTDTQYF
cdr3_nt: TGTGCCAGCGGTGTCTCTAGGGGTAGCACAGATACGCAGTATTTT